This TCR beta chain was recovered during a study of ipilimumab plus nivolumab after autologous stem cell transplantation. This table comes from immunoSEQ multiplex PCR, and its TCRdb copy is limited to in-frame clones, with some not included. The sample lists some 3,000 clones, less than 90% occurring once. Ipilimumab, 1 mg/kg, started 14 to 28 days after autologous transplant. Through week 26, nivolumab 3 mg/kg IV was given weeks 1, 4, 7, 10, then biweekly. The receptor comes from a male donor with multiple myeloma. This specimen was PBMCs, taken in a trial of ipilimumab plus nivolumab as post-transplant consolidation.

CDR3 in amino acids: CASSGGVGTGELFF. CDR3 in DNA: TGCGCCAGCAGTGGCGGGGTAGGGACCGGGGAGCTGTTTTTT. The chain couples TRBV10-1 to TRBJ2-2; TRBD2 is a possible D gene (6 bases). Trimming removed 4 bases at V and 5 bases at J, with 11 bases between. This CDR3 is built from 14 residues. The germline V gene has CDR1 WNHNN and CDR2 SYGVQD (reference sequence).